Shown below are 9 T cell receptor beta chains from a single sample sequenced in a study of CD8 T cells in ankylosing spondylitis. Each CDR3 protein is one row after TCRdb ran MiXCR on the 5' RACE reads. Of approximately 42,000 distinct CDR3 sequences in the sample, about 4% were seen once. Source material: blood, either unsorted or a sorted T cell fraction (not recorded which). The receptors originated from a female donor with ankylosing spondylitis or in good health (not recorded which).

This clonotype is categorized as medium-sized. V usage is TRBV9 and J usage is TRBJ2-2; D unresolved. This CDR3 has 13 amino acids. Germline CDR1 is SGDLS and CDR2 is YYNGEE. With 6 bases removed from V and 7 bases from J, the gap between germline ends came to 13 bases. Written as DNA, the CDR3 is TGTGCCAGCACCCTAGGTGACGTCGGGGAGCTGTTTTTT. It specifies CASTLGDVGELFF.

This clonotype was recorded at least ten times. The chain links TRBV9 to TRBJ2-3, with 12 bases fitting TRBD2. The V and J ends lost 6 bases and 0 bases, in that order; junction bases with no gene match: 2. Germline V gives CDR1 SGDLS, CDR2 YYNGEE. This CDR3 comprises 15 residues. The CDR3 spells CASTGLAGSTDTQYF. For the CDR3, the DNA is TGTGCCAGCACTGGACTAGCGGGAAGCACAGATACGCAGTATTTT.

This clonotype has ten or more counts. A much larger clonotype is one base distant, so this may be a read error. This chain links TRBV9 with TRBJ2-7, with 9 bases that match TRBD1. After removal of 0 bases from V and 3 bases from J, the junction contained 1 base not matched to a gene. The CDR3 is 14 residues long. In germline, CDR1 is SGDLS, CDR2 YYNGEE. CDR3 region: CASSVGGQGYEQYF. DNA of the CDR3: TGTGCCAGCAGCGTAGGGGGACAGGGCTACGAGCAGTACTTC. The full variable domain, completed using reference TRBV9 and TRBJ2-7, is DSGVTQTPKHLITATGQRVTLRCSPRSGDLSVYWYQQSLDQGLQFLIQYYNGEERAKGNILERFSAQQFPDLHSELNLSSLELGDSALYFCASSVGGQGYEQYFGPGTRLTVT.

This clonotype was seen at least ten times. V usage is TRBV9 and J usage is TRBJ2-1; TRBD2 aligns across 7 bases. The CDR3 runs to 15 residues. Germline CDR1 reads SGDLS; CDR2 reads YYNGEE. After removal of 3 bases from V and 3 bases from J, the junction contained 6 bases not matched to a gene. CDR3 sequence (DNA): TGTGCCAGCAGCGAGGGAGGGGTTCTCTACAATGAGCAGTTCTTC. This codes for CASSEGGVLYNEQFF.

This clonotype was observed at least ten times. The chain combines TRBV9 with TRBJ1-5; D is possibly TRBD1 (5 bases). The CDR3 consists of 16 residues. From germline, CDR1 is SGDLS and CDR2 YYNGEE. Between the trimmed V and J ends, which lost 0 bases and 1 base, there was a span of 11 bases. This chain's CDR3 is CASSVDGGTSNQPQHF. In DNA, the CDR3 is TGTGCCAGCAGCGTAGACGGGGGGACCAGCAATCAGCCCCAGCATTTT.

This clonotype was observed many times. V and J are TRBV9 and TRBJ2-3; D is ambiguous. In germline, CDR1 is SGDLS, CDR2 YYNGEE. V was cut by 3 bases and J by 2 bases, with 13 bases left in between. The CDR3 is 15 residues long. The CDR3 spells CASSESRTYTDTQYF. The CDR3 DNA reads TGTGCCAGCAGCGAGAGCCGGACCTACACAGATACGCAGTATTTT.

This clonotype showed up many times. V gene TRBV9 combines with J gene TRBJ2-5, with D possibly TRBD1 on 6 matching bases. The V end lost 0 bases, the J end lost 2 bases, and 11 bases lay between the germline ends. This CDR3 comprises 15 residues. CDR1 is SGDLS, CDR2 YYNGEE, per germline. The CDR3: CASSVGPGEQETQYF. DNA for the CDR3: TGTGCCAGCAGCGTAGGTCCAGGGGAACAAGAGACCCAGTACTTC.

This clonotype was detected many times. J is TRBJ2-2 and V is TRBV9; 10 bases fit TRBD2. The V and J ends lost 2 bases and 7 bases, in that order; junction bases with no gene match: 14. This CDR3 is 18 amino acids long. Germline CDR1 reads SGDLS; CDR2 reads YYNGEE. The CDR3 sequence: CASSVRAKAGGPNGELFF. The CDR3 region has the DNA TGTGCCAGCAGCGTGAGAGCAAAAGCGGGGGGGCCGAACGGGGAGCTGTTTTTT.

Many counts were recorded for this clonotype. The V call is TRBV9, the J call TRBJ1-2; D may be TRBD1 (5 bases). CDR3 length: 13 residues. Trimming removed 4 bases from V and 9 bases from J, with 16 bases in between. Germline lookup yields CDR1 SGDLS and CDR2 YYNGEE. The CDR3 here is CASSPPGTSRYTF. In nucleotides, the CDR3 is TGTGCCAGCAGCCCCCCGGGGACCAGCCGCTACACCTTC.